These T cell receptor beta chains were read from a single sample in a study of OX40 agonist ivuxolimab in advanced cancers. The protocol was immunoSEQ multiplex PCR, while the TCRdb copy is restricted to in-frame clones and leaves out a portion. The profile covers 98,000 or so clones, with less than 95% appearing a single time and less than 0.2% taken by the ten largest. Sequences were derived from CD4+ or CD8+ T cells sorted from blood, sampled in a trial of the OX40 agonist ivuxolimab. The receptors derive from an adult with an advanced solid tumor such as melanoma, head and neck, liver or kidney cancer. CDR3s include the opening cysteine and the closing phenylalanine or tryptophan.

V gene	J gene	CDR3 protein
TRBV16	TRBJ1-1	CASKSQGMVGTEAFF
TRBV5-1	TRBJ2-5	CASSLAWGQETQYF
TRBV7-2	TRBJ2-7	CASSLPTPNEQYF
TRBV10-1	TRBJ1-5	CATPGQLNQPQHF
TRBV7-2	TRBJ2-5	CASNPSWGSRGTQYF
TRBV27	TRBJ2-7	CASSTTSGSTYEQYF
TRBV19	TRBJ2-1	CASSIDASGGVNEQFF
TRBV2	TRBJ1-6	CASSEEGVYSPLHF
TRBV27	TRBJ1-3	CASRTGTGNTIYF
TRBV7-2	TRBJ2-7	CANSGSSYEQYF
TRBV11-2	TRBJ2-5	CASSLMGGGQETQYF
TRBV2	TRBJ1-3	CASSVRGGNTIYF
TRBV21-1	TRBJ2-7	CASSTGTSGFTHSYEQYF
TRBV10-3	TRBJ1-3	CAISSTGTAGNTIYF
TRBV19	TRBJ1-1	CASSPDGYTEAFF
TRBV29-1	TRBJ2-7	CSVVIGQGAYEQYF
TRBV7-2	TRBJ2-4	CASSFSAGSTKNIQYF
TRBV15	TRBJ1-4	CATSGYRGNNEKLFF
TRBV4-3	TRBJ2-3	CASSRRLAGSTDTQYF
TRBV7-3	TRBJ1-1	CASSHSGGLAEAFF
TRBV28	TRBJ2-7	CASTGQAREQYF
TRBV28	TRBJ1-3	CASSFPPAGNTIYF
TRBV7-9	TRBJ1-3	CASSSRTTVSGNTIYF
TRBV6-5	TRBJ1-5	CASSETGQGQPQHF
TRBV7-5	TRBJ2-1	CARSLYNEQFF
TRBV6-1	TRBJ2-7	CASSESRQGSHEQYF
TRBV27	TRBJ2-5	CASSLLFGETQYF
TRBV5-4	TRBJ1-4	CASSRQGAREKLFF
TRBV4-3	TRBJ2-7	CASSPKVRGQSYEQYF
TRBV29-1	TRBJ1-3	CSVEDRPRGLWNTIYF
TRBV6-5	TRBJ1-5	CASSNNGQPQHF
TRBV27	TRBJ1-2	CASTARVQGGYGYTF
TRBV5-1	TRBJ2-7	CASSSGTSGGFSYEQYF
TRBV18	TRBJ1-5	CASSADSNQPQHF
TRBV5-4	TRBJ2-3	CASRGVADTQYF
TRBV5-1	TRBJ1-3	CASSPFRGSSGNTIYF
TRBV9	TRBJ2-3	CASSVGWGATDTQYF
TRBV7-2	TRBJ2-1	CASSFSDRYNEQFF
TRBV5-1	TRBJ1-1	CASSFPETGPYQGGKKDTEAFF
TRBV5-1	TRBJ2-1	CASSLAARNEQFF